These 27 T cell receptor beta chains came from one sample sequenced in a study of T-cell memory formation after mild COVID-19. MiXCR, applied by TCRdb to the 5' RACE reads, yields one record per CDR3 protein. The data hold about 290,000 distinct CDR3 sequences, with roughly 18% observed a single time. The sample consisted of PBMCs or a T cell subset sorted from them (not recorded which). These receptor sequences come from a man younger than 35 who had mild COVID-19 (a few samples of this study predate the infection). Cell type and time point are not known.

The chain links TRBV30 to TRBJ1-6; TRBD1 is a possible D gene (5 bases). With 3 bases removed from V and 7 bases from J, the gap between germline ends came to 7 bases. From germline, CDR1 is GTSNPN and CDR2 SVGIG (reference sequence). CDR3 length: 12 residues. The CDR3 sequence: CAWRAGNSPLHF. DNA for the CDR3: TGTGCCTGGAGGGCAGGGAATTCACCCCTCCACTTT.

The CDR3 region has the DNA TGTGCCAGCTCACCAGGGAATGAAAAACTGTTTTTT. Amino acid sequence: CASSPGNEKLFF. The rearrangement links TRBV18 to TRBJ1-4, with D unresolved. CDR3 length: 12 residues. Germline CDR1 KGHSH, CDR2 LQKENI. The V end was cut by 2 bases, the J end by 5 bases, with 3 bases between.

This clonotype was detected a few times. The rearrangement links TRBV12-3 or TRBV12-4 to TRBJ2-5; 9 bases map to TRBD2. The CDR3 loop spans 15 amino acids. Trimming cost V 3 bases and J 0 bases; bases outside gene matches: 2. In nucleotides, the CDR3 is TGTGCCAGCAGTTTCCAGCGGGGGGACCAAGAGACCCAGTACTTC. This encodes CASSFQRGDQETQYF.

V is TRBV6-1 and J is TRBJ2-3; no clear D. The CDR3 contains 10 residues. The V gene's germline CDR1 is MNHNS and CDR2 SASEGT. V was cut by 6 bases and J by 6 bases, with 4 bases left in between. CDR3 sequence (DNA): TGTGCCAGCAGATATGATACGCAGTATTTT. The encoded protein is CASRYDTQYF.

This clonotype was counted a few times. The chain has TRBV24-1 and TRBJ2-2; weak D call: TRBD2 (6 bases). Germline CDR1 is KGHDR and CDR2 is SFDVKD. V lost 3 bases and J 7 bases, leaving 14 bases between the germline ends. This CDR3 comprises 15 residues. Written as DNA, the CDR3 is TGTGCCACCAGTGATGGGGACTTCATGGGCGGGGAGCTGTTTTTT. Its protein product is CATSDGDFMGGELFF.

This clonotype was picked up a small number of times. The genes are TRBV5-1 and TRBJ2-1; D might be TRBD1 or TRBD2, each matching 6 bases. Germline CDR1 SGHRS, CDR2 YFSETQ. The CDR3 extends over 16 amino acids. Deletions cut 1 base from V and 7 bases from J, with 18 bases between. CDR3 nucleotides: TGCGCCAGCAGCTTGTTAGGGGGGCCTTCTGAAAATGAGCAGTTCTTC. Translation: CASSLLGGPSENEQFF.

This clonotype was observed a few times. CDR3 region: CASSLAEQGYAPLHF. CDR3 coding DNA: TGTGCCAGCAGCTTAGCCGAACAGGGTTACGCACCCCTCCACTTT. The J gene is TRBJ1-6, the V gene TRBV7-2, with D possibly being TRBD1 (6 bases). The CDR3 length is 15 residues. Trimming stripped 0 bases from V and 11 bases from J, with 14 bases between. Germline lookup yields CDR1 SGHTA and CDR2 FQGNSA.

The chain links TRBV6-2 or TRBV6-3 to TRBJ1-5; weak D call: TRBD1 (5 bases). CDR1 is MNHEY and CDR2 is SVGEGT in the germline V gene. The CDR3 consists of 14 residues. The V end lost 2 bases, the J end lost 4 bases, and 9 bases lay between the germline ends. Here the CDR3 reads CASSYIRGNQPQHF. CDR3 nucleotide sequence: TGTGCCAGCAGTTACATCCGGGGGAATCAGCCCCAGCATTTT.

The chain employs TRBV5-1 and TRBJ2-5; no clear D. Germline lookup yields CDR1 SGHRS and CDR2 YFSETQ. Trimming pared 0 bases from V and 0 bases from J, leaving 6 bases between. CDR3 size: 14 residues. The CDR3 sequence is CASSLERYQETQYF. The CDR3 coding sequence is TGCGCCAGCAGCTTGGAGAGGTACCAAGAGACCCAGTACTTC. The whole variable domain, remainder taken from reference TRBV5-1 and TRBJ2-5, is KAGVTQTPRYLIKTRGQQVTLSCSPISGHRSVSWYQQTPGQGLQFLFEYFSETQRNKGNFPGRFSGRQFSNSRSEMNVSTLELGDSALYLCASSLERYQETQYFGPGTRLLVL.

In this sample, this clonotype turned up a few times. The chain employs TRBV6-2 or TRBV6-3 and TRBJ2-1, with TRBD2 as a possible D gene (7 bases). Germline assignment: CDR1 MNHEY and CDR2 SVGEGT. This CDR3 comprises 13 residues. Trimming pared 7 bases from V and 8 bases from J, leaving 15 bases between. Here the CDR3 reads CASTRWGGHEQFF. In DNA form, the CDR3 reads TGTGCCAGCACCCGGTGGGGGGGCCATGAGCAGTTCTTC.

This clonotype showed up many times. The DNA of the CDR3 is TGTGCCAGCGGACCAGGGACCCAGTACTTC. As protein: CASGPGTQYF. The V call is TRBV28, the J call TRBJ2-5; no definite D call. V lost 8 bases to trimming and J lost 7 bases, with 8 bases between them. CDR1 and CDR2 (germline): MDHEN, SYDVKM. The CDR3 spans 10 residues.

CDR3 protein: CSARDKGYFTGELFF. In DNA form, the CDR3 reads TGCAGTGCTAGAGATAAGGGCTACTTCACCGGGGAGCTGTTTTTT. This chain links TRBV20-1 with TRBJ2-2; no clear D. V was cut by 0 bases and J by 4 bases, with 12 bases left in between. The CDR3 has 15 amino acids. Germline-derived CDR1 and CDR2 are DFQATT and SNEGSKA (reference sequence).

This clonotype was detected many times. The chain employs TRBV9 and TRBJ2-3; the D is unclear. The CDR3 has 13 residues. V lost 3 bases and J 2 bases, leaving 7 bases between the germline ends. Per the germline V gene, CDR1 is SGDLS and CDR2 is YYNGEE. The CDR3 region is CASSALNTDTQYF. For the CDR3, the DNA is TGTGCCAGCAGCGCTCTCAACACAGATACGCAGTATTTT.

This clonotype occurred a few times. The J gene is TRBJ2-5, the V gene TRBV6-5; 15 bases match TRBD2. J was trimmed by 4 bases and V by 11 bases; bases with no gene match: 5. There are 14 residues in the CDR3. From germline, CDR1 is MNHEY and CDR2 SVGAGI. The CDR3 nucleotides read TGTGCCGTGGGACTAGCGGGGGGTTCAGAGACCCAGTACTTC. It translates to CAVGLAGGSETQYF.

V usage is TRBV12-3 or TRBV12-4 and J usage is TRBJ1-5; TRBD1 matches 7 bases. The V and J ends lost 7 bases and 6 bases, in that order; junction bases with no gene match: 15. The CDR3 has 16 residues. The CDR3 loop reads CASTYTENRGPQPQHF. In nucleotides, the CDR3 is TGTGCCAGCACCTATACTGAAAACAGGGGTCCTCAGCCCCAGCATTTT.

V gene TRBV20-1 combines with J gene TRBJ2-7; TRBD2 aligns across 14 bases. Per germline, CDR1 DFQATT and CDR2 SNEGSKA (reference sequence). V was pared by 0 bases and J by 3 bases, with 1 base of the junction left unmatched. This CDR3 contains 15 residues. CDR3 DNA sequence: TGCAGTGCTAGAGACGGGACTAGCGGGAGCTACGAGCAGTACTTC. This gives the protein CSARDGTSGSYEQYF.

This rearrangement joins TRBV28 to TRBJ1-2; D gene unclear. CDR1 and CDR2 (germline): MDHEN, SYDVKM. The CDR3 totals 13 residues. The V and J ends lost 6 bases and 5 bases respectively, with 13 bases between them. This CDR3 is CASSGRVDYGYTF. CDR3 nucleotides: TGTGCCAGCAGCGGAAGAGTGGATTATGGCTACACCTTC.

This sequence joins TRBV6-1 and TRBJ2-7; D is possibly TRBD2 (6 bases). The V end was cut by 4 bases, the J end by 5 bases, with 18 bases between. The CDR3 has 15 amino acids. CDR1 is MNHNS and CDR2 is SASEGT in the germline V gene. CDR3 nucleotides: TGTGCCAGCAGTGTTAGGGCAGGAGGGAGCCACGAGCAGTACGTC. Amino acids: CASSVRAGGSHEQYV.

This clonotype was counted only a few times. The V call is TRBV2, the J call TRBJ2-7; D ambiguous. Trimming removed 3 bases at V and 4 bases at J, with 13 bases between. This CDR3 spans 14 amino acids. From germline, CDR1 is SNHLY and CDR2 FYNNEI. The chain's CDR3 is CASSDKRDLYEQYV. The CDR3 DNA follows: TGTGCCAGCAGTGATAAAAGGGATTTGTACGAGCAGTACGTC.

The rearrangement joins TRBV5-1 to TRBJ1-1; the match to TRBD1 covers 7 bases. Germline lookup yields CDR1 SGHRS and CDR2 YFSETQ. This CDR3 comprises 13 residues. V gave up 4 bases and J gave up 2 bases; unmatched junction bases: 2. The CDR3 spells CASSGTANTEAFF. In DNA, the CDR3 is TGCGCCAGCAGCGGGACAGCCAACACTGAAGCTTTCTTT.

The J gene is TRBJ2-2, the V gene TRBV5-5, with 8 bases aligning to TRBD1. Germline CDR1 and CDR2: SGHKS and YYEKEE (reference sequence). The CDR3 contains 17 residues. Unmatched junction bases numbered 10, after V lost 0 bases and J lost 6 bases. The CDR3 nucleotides are TGTGCCAGCAGCTTGGGTCCGACAGGGGTTGTCGCCGGGGAGCTGTTTTTT. Translation: CASSLGPTGVVAGELFF.

CDR3 nucleotide sequence: TGTGCCAGCAGTTACGACAGCACAGATACGCAGTATTTT. It is translated as CASSYDSTDTQYF. The rearrangement uses TRBV6-5 and TRBJ2-3, with D unresolved. This CDR3 has 13 residues. V lost 2 bases to trimming and J lost 0 bases, with 3 bases between them. Germline loops: CDR1 MNHEY, CDR2 SVGAGI.

This clonotype was found a few times. This chain links TRBV6-2 or TRBV6-3 with TRBJ2-1; possible D gene TRBD1, 5 bases. Germline V gene sequence: CDR1 MNHEY, CDR2 SVGEGT. The CDR3 extends over 19 amino acids. Between the trimmed V and J ends, which lost 0 bases and 6 bases, there was a span of 24 bases. CDR3 residues: CASSYSLVHQGWMGNEQFF. The CDR3 DNA follows: TGTGCCAGCAGTTACTCGTTAGTCCACCAGGGCTGGATGGGCAATGAGCAGTTCTTC.

The DNA of the CDR3 is TGTGCCAGCAGTGTGCGCTCTAATGAAAAACTGTTTTTT. It specifies CASSVRSNEKLFF. V usage is TRBV2 and J usage is TRBJ1-4, with unresolved D. Trimming left V 4 bases short and J 3 bases short, with 6 bases between. From germline, CDR1 is SNHLY and CDR2 FYNNEI. The CDR3 totals 13 residues.

The sample holds a few counts of this clonotype. This rearrangement joins TRBV12-5 to TRBJ2-3, with D possibly matching TRBD1 (6 bases). The CDR3 is 18 amino acids. Germline CDR1 reads LGHNT; CDR2 reads FRNRAP. Trimming took off 2 bases at V and 3 bases at J, with 21 bases between the two ends. CDR3 amino acids: CASGLKQGPTLWTDTQYF. In nucleotides, the CDR3 is TGTGCTAGTGGTTTGAAACAGGGACCGACCCTTTGGACAGATACGCAGTATTTT.

This clonotype was picked up a small number of times. The J gene is TRBJ1-1, the V gene TRBV6-2 or TRBV6-3; D unresolved. The CDR3 runs 11 residues. V was pared by 3 bases and J by 3 bases, with 2 bases between. Germline V gene data show CDR1 as MNHEY and CDR2 as SVGEGT. For the CDR3, the DNA is TGTGCCAGCAGTTATGACACTGAAGCTTTCTTT. It yields the protein CASSYDTEAFF.

This chain links TRBV6-5 with TRBJ2-5; D is uncertain. V lost 7 bases and J lost 2, with 11 bases in between. The CDR3 spans 13 residues. In germline, CDR1 is MNHEY, CDR2 SVGAGI. DNA for the CDR3: TGTGCCAGCACCTCAGGACGGCAAGAGACCCAGTACTTC. Translated, it gives CASTSGRQETQYF.